This T cell receptor (beta chain) is from a study of control samples from healthy donors and cancer patients (dated by TCRdb to the early 2020s). CDR1 and CDR2 are drawn from the germline V gene (reference sequence): LGHDT, YNNKEL. Taken from cysteine to phenylalanine, the CDR3 has 13 residues. Left in the record is the CDR3 DNA by itself, 39 bases read in frame from the first base. The V and J ends are trimmed by 1 base and 6 bases, leaving 9 bases between them. Turning to this clone: The antigen this receptor binds is unknown. No clone much larger than this one lies a single base away; base qualities are absent.

The library was obtained by the immunoSEQ multiplex PCR assay. Not all clones reach the TCRdb copy of this immuneACCESS table, which keeps in-frame sequences only. Checked studies attribute under half of the gap to unresolved V genes and leave the rest unexplained. The table for this sample lists 400,000 to 450,000 clones; approximately 90% of them were counted only once. The ten largest clones capture 5.5% to 8% of the sample. Recombination connected TRBV3-1 (or the pseudogene TRBV3-2) to TRBJ1-2, with the D gene call left open. The TCR sequence derives from a man aged 35-49 years with head and neck cancer. The material sequenced was PBMCs. The DNA sequence reads TGTGCCAGCAGCCAAGCCCGGGAAAATGGCTACACCTTC. This encodes CASSQARENGYTF.